This T cell receptor (beta chain) was captured by sequencing in a study of breast tumors, draining lymph nodes, adjacent tissues. This clonotype was counted at least ten times. Its antigen is as yet unknown. TCRdb passed the multiplex PCR reads through MiXCR, listing each CDR3 protein once. The repertoire holds about 110,000 distinct CDR3 sequences, with about 31% as singletons. Findings and caveats of the study: Compared with basal-like, luminal-like tumors shared significantly more repertoire with nontumor tissue.

Breast cancer patients provided tissue from their axillary draining lymph nodes. The specimen was axillary lymph node tissue. The sequence was obtained from a female donor with breast cancer. Some clones in this sample may be carry-over from other donors' samples.

CDR3 protein: CASSWLTGEGNTIYF. Written as DNA, the CDR3 is TGTGCCAGCAGTTGGCTGACAGGGGAGGGAAACACCATATATTTT. This rearrangement joins TRBV28 to TRBJ1-3, with 8 bases fitting TRBD1. J was trimmed by 4 bases and V by 4 bases; bases with no gene match: 6. The CDR3 runs 15 residues. Germline V gene lookup returns CDR1 MDHEN and CDR2 SYDVKM.